These 14 T cell receptor beta chains originate from one sample sequenced in a study of T cell responses to AZD1222 COVID-19 vaccine. The protocol was immunoSEQ multiplex PCR, while the TCRdb copy is restricted to in-frame clones and leaves out a portion. The sample holds over 90,000 clones, about 87% seen once. The material sequenced was peripheral blood, taken on day 0 of AZD1222 vaccination. Receptors originate from an adult in good health.

The chain has TRBV3-1 (or the pseudogene TRBV3-2) and TRBJ1-4; D not certain. V lost 1 base and J lost 8, with 8 bases in between. The CDR3 length is 13 residues. Germline V gene sequence: CDR1 LGHDT, CDR2 YNNKEL (reference sequence). The CDR3 reads CASSQGGDEKLFF. The CDR3 region has the DNA TGTGCCAGCAGCCAAGGAGGAGACGAAAAACTGTTTTTT.

The chain recombines TRBV5-1 with TRBJ2-7; 12 positions match TRBD1. The trim removed 3 bases at V and 5 bases at J, leaving 3 bases unmatched. Germline loops: CDR1 SGHRS, CDR2 YFSETQ. The length of the CDR3 is 14 residues. This CDR3 is CASSWGQGANEQYF. The CDR3, as DNA: TGCGCCAGCAGCTGGGGACAGGGGGCAAACGAGCAGTACTTC.

The rearrangement joins TRBV6-5 to TRBJ1-1; possibly TRBD1 for D (6 bases). The CDR3 spans 13 residues. CDR1 MNHEY and CDR2 SVGAGI come from the germline V gene. Between the trimmed V and J ends, which lost 3 bases and 4 bases, there was a span of 9 bases. CDR3: CASSYGGATEAFF. The CDR3 DNA follows: TGTGCCAGCAGTTATGGGGGGGCCACTGAAGCTTTCTTT.

The chain has TRBV7-3 and TRBJ2-3, with 8 bases lining up with TRBD2. V dropped 5 bases and J dropped 2; count of bases not matched to a gene: 6. In germline, CDR1 is SGHTA, CDR2 FQGTGA. The CDR3 is made up of 15 amino acids. CDR3 DNA sequence: TGTGCCAGCAGCCTCAGCGGGGGCCACACAGATACGCAGTATTTT. Its translation: CASSLSGGHTDTQYF.

This clone was found once. The junction differs from germline at one of its ends, possibly a read error. The J gene is TRBJ2-3, the V gene TRBV28, with D possibly TRBD1 on 6 matching bases. The length of the CDR3 is 17 residues. The germline V gene encodes CDR1 MDHEN and CDR2 SYDVKM. CDR3 in DNA: TGCGTGGGGTTGTTAATTAAACGGACAGAAAGCACAGATACGCAGTATTTT. Its translation is CVGLLIKRTESTDTQYF.

This clone showed up just a few times. The chain links TRBV6-1 to TRBJ2-6; perhaps TRBD1 as D (6 bases). CDR3 length: 19 amino acids. The V end was cut by 1 base, the J end by 0 bases, with 16 bases between. CDR1 is MNHNS and CDR2 is SASEGT in the germline V gene. CDR3 bases: TGTGCCAGCAGTGAAGTTGGGACAAAAGGTTTCTCTGGGGCCAACGTCCTGACTTTC. Protein product: CASSEVGTKGFSGANVLTF.

The DNA of the CDR3 is TGTGCCAGCAGCAACGGGAGGGGTTACACCTTC. This codes for CASSNGRGYTF. The chain combines TRBV21-1 with TRBJ1-2. TRBV21-1 is labeled a pseudogene. There are 11 residues in the CDR3.

This sequence joins TRBV7-9 and TRBJ1-2; D perhaps matches TRBD1 (5 bases). The V gene's germline CDR1 is SEHNR and CDR2 FQNEAQ (reference sequence). The CDR3 is 14 residues long. With 2 bases removed from V and 2 bases from J, the gap between germline ends came to 9 bases. The CDR3 DNA follows: TGTGCCAGCAGCTTAAAGACAGAGAACTATGGCTACACCTTC. Translation gives CASSLKTENYGYTF.

The V and J genes are TRBV5-4 and TRBJ1-4, with 8 bases lining up with TRBD1. The germline CDR1 and CDR2 sequences are SGHNT and YYREEE (reference sequence). J lost 7 bases, V lost 3 bases, and 8 bases had no gene match. The CDR3 loop spans 15 amino acids. CDR3 nucleotides: TGTGCCAGCAGCTCCCCGGGACAGGTGGCTGAAAAACTGTTTTTT. Residues: CASSSPGQVAEKLFF.

The chain combines TRBV5-1 with TRBJ1-4; D call uncertain. The germline gives CDR1 SGHRS, CDR2 YFSETQ. CDR3 length: 14 amino acids. Trimming pared 5 bases from V and 8 bases from J, leaving 16 bases between. The CDR3 is CASSLDTRNEKLFF. DNA for the CDR3: TGCGCCAGCAGTCTAGACACGAGGAACGAAAAACTGTTTTTT. Combining the CDR3 with reference TRBV5-1 and TRBJ1-4 gives the whole variable domain KAGVTQTPRYLIKTRGQQVTLSCSPISGHRSVSWYQQTPGQGLQFLFEYFSETQRNKGNFPGRFSGRQFSNSRSEMNVSTLELGDSALYLCASSLDTRNEKLFFGSGTQLSVL.

The chain carries TRBV2 and TRBJ1-1, with D tentatively TRBD1 (6 bases). The CDR3 covers 14 residues. Germline loops: CDR1 SNHLY, CDR2 FYNNEI. V was pared by 7 bases and J by 6 bases, with 18 bases between. The CDR3 loop is CASNNRDRGSEAFF. CDR3 bases: TGTGCCAGCAATAACAGGGACCGGGGATCTGAAGCTTTCTTT. Together with reference TRBV2 and TRBJ1-1, the CDR3 gives the full variable domain: EPEVTQTPSHQVTQMGQEVILRCVPISNHLYFYWYRQILGQKVEFLVSFYNNEISEKSEIFDDQFSVERPDGSNFTLKIRSTKLEDSAMYFCASNNRDRGSEAFFGQGTRLTVV.

The V gene is TRBV11-1, the J gene TRBJ2-1; D is unclear. CDR3 size: 14 residues. V was cut by 1 base and J by 3 bases, with 7 bases left in between. CDR1 and CDR2 (germline): SGHAT, FQDESV (reference sequence). The CDR3 coding sequence is TGTGCCAGCAGCTTAGTGGGTAGCTACAATGAGCAGTTCTTC. It yields the protein CASSLVGSYNEQFF.

This chain uses TRBV4-1 with TRBJ1-5, with no clear D. V was clipped by 0 bases and J by 10 bases, with 16 bases between them. CDR3 size: 15 residues. Germline V gene data show CDR1 as MGHRA and CDR2 as YSYEKL. CDR3 sequence reads: CASSQDGLPFEPQHF. The CDR3 coding sequence is TGCGCCAGCAGCCAAGATGGGCTACCCTTCGAACCCCAGCATTTT.

This clone has only one observation. The V call is TRBV27, the J call TRBJ1-1, with a weak D call TRBD1 (5 bases). CDR1 and CDR2 from the germline V gene are MNHEY and SMNVEV (reference sequence). Trimming stripped 1 base from V and 4 bases from J, with 13 bases between. The CDR3 is made up of 15 amino acids. CDR3 region: CASSLLGGFGTEAFF. As DNA, the CDR3 is TGTGCCAGCAGTTTATTGGGGGGGTTTGGCACTGAAGCTTTCTTT.